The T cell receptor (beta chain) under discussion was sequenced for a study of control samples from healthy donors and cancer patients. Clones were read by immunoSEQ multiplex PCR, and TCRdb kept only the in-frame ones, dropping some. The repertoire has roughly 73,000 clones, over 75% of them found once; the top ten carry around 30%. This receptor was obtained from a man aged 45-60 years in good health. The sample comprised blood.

As DNA, the CDR3 is TGTGCCAGCAGTTTATTCCTACGGGACATGAGGACGGGCAATCAGCCCCAGCATTTT. This gives the protein CASSLFLRDMRTGNQPQHF. This chain joins TRBV28 and TRBJ1-5, with D possibly being TRBD1 (6 bases). Germline V CDR1 and CDR2: MDHEN, SYDVKM. The CDR3 is made up of 19 amino acids. V was pared by 1 base and J by 2 bases, with 21 bases between. Combining the CDR3 with reference TRBV28 and TRBJ1-5 gives the whole variable domain DVKVTQSSRYLVKRTGEKVFLECVQDMDHENMFWYRQDPGLGLRLIYFSYDVKMKEKGDIPEGYSVSREKKERFSLILESASTNQTSMYLCASSLFLRDMRTGNQPQHFGDGTRLSIL.